This T cell receptor (beta chain) comes out of a study of cytomegalovirus exposure and HLA in healthy donors. Per the germline V gene, CDR1 is MDHEN and CDR2 is SYDVKM. The V and J ends lost 6 bases and 3 bases, in that order; junction bases with no gene match: 5. The CDR3 runs 15 residues. Amplification used 60 Vbeta primers and 13 Jbeta primers. Data came from immunoSEQ multiplex PCR; TCRdb stores just in-frame clones and leaves some out. Of approximately 150,000 clones listed, 80% are singletons. This TCR was recovered from a man aged 25-45 years in good health and CMV-seronegative. This sequence joins TRBV28 and TRBJ2-3; TRBD2 matches at 11 bases. Sequenced: PBMCs. The CDR3 reads CASSSLAGGTDTQYF. The CDR3 DNA sequence: TGTGCCAGCAGCTCCCTAGCGGGAGGTACAGATACGCAGTATTTT.